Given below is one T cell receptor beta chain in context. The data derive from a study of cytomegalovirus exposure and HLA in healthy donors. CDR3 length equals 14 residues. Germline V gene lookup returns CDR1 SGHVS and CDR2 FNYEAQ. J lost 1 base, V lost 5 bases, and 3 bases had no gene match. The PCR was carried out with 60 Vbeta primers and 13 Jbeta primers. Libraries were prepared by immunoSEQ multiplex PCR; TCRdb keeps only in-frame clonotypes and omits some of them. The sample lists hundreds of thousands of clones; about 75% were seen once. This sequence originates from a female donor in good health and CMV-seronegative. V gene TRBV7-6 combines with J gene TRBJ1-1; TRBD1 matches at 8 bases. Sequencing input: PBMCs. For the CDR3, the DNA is TGTGCCAGCAGCCGACAGGGGTGGAACACTGAAGCTTTCTTT. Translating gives CASSRQGWNTEAFF. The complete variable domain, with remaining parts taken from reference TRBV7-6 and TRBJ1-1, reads GAGVSQSPRYKVTKRGQDVALRCDPISGHVSLYWYRQALGQGPEFLTYFNYEAQQDKSGLPNDRFSAERPEGSISTLTIQRTEQRDSAMYRCASSRQGWNTEAFFGQGTRLTVV.